This T cell receptor beta chain came from a study of early T cells in non-severe SARS-CoV-2 infection. Whole-study context: The sequenced material was bulk RNA from unsorted whole blood, and its chains were unpaired.

At least ten counts were recorded for this clonotype. The antigen is not known. This CDR3 is 14 amino acids long. The ends were cut back, 4 bases at V and 2 bases at J, with 11 bases in the middle. Germline lookup yields CDR1 ENHRY and CDR2 SYGVKD. Regarding the study as a whole: Matching results from VDJdb favored anti-spike CD8 responses, leaving private and CD4 specificities undetected.

As part of library construction, unique molecular identifiers were attached to individual cDNA molecules. TCRdb re-called the 5' RACE reads through MiXCR, storing one row per CDR3 protein. The table has tens of thousands of distinct CDR3 sequences, around 9.3% seen once; the top ten hold 3.5% to 5%. The sequencing here drew on whole blood, taken at baseline. The rearrangement links TRBV10-3 to TRBJ2-5, with D uncertain. The TCR sequence derives from an adult who was a healthcare worker with PCR-confirmed SARS-CoV-2 infection or an uninfected control (not recorded which). In DNA form, the CDR3 reads TGTGCCATCAGTGGCGGAACCACTCAAGAGACCCAGTACTTC. Amino acids: CAISGGTTQETQYF.